The 27 T cell receptor beta chains given below trace back to one sample, sequenced in a study of response to subunit inactivated influenza vaccine. Each CDR3 protein gets one entry after TCRdb re-called the RT-PCR reads with MiXCR. The table has over 400,000 distinct CDR3 sequences, roughly 9.8% seen once. The source material was PBMCs from blood, sampled 40 to 50 days after vaccination. These receptors were obtained from a man between 45 and 60 years old who received an inactivated influenza vaccine.

The rearrangement links TRBV5-1 to TRBJ2-7; weak D call: TRBD1 (5 bases). This CDR3 spans 18 amino acids. From germline, CDR1 is SGHRS and CDR2 YFSETQ. V was cut by 1 base and J by 6 bases, with 26 bases left in between. The CDR3 sequence is CASSLRTQGSFPLGEQYF. The CDR3 DNA reads TGCGCCAGCAGCTTGCGCACCCAGGGTAGTTTCCCTTTGGGCGAGCAGTACTTC.

The chain has TRBV6-1 and TRBJ2-2; possibly TRBD1 for D (6 bases). The ends were cut back, 5 bases at V and 7 bases at J, with 17 bases in the middle. The germline gives CDR1 MNHNS, CDR2 SASEGT. The CDR3 runs to 15 residues. The CDR3 is CASSTTGKLIGELFF. The CDR3 coding sequence is TGTGCCAGCAGTACCACAGGGAAACTTATCGGGGAGCTGTTTTTT.

V and J are TRBV5-1 and TRBJ2-7; the match to TRBD1 covers 9 bases. This CDR3 has 14 residues. The germline CDR1 and CDR2 sequences are SGHRS and YFSETQ. Germline trimming cut 5 bases from V and 2 bases from J; bases unmatched to any gene: 5. In nucleotides, the CDR3 is TGCGCCAGCAGTGGGACAGGGCAAGCCTACGAGCAGTACTTC. Translated: CASSGTGQAYEQYF.

The chain joins TRBV5-1 to TRBJ2-7, with a tentative D call TRBD1 (6 bases). The CDR3 runs to 15 residues. The V end was cut by 0 bases, the J end by 2 bases, with 12 bases between. Per germline, CDR1 SGHRS and CDR2 YFSETQ. The CDR3 loop reads CASSLGQVPTYEQYF. CDR3 nucleotide sequence: TGCGCCAGCAGCTTGGGACAGGTCCCTACCTACGAGCAGTACTTC.

The rearrangement links TRBV10-3 to TRBJ1-6; D is undetermined. The V and J ends lost 3 bases and 4 bases respectively, with 13 bases between them. This CDR3 has 16 residues. CDR1 is ENHRY and CDR2 is SYGVKD in the germline V gene. CDR3 nucleotides: TGTGCCATCAGTGATCCTCCCATTCGGTATAATTCACCCCTCCACTTT. Translation: CAISDPPIRYNSPLHF.

This clonotype came up a few times. The V gene is TRBV27, the J gene TRBJ2-1; 7 nucleotides line up with TRBD2. Germline V CDR1 and CDR2: MNHEY, SMNVEV (reference sequence). This CDR3 has 15 amino acids. The V gene end was trimmed by 2 bases and the J gene end by 2 bases; junction bases not matched to a gene: 3. DNA of the CDR3: TGTGCCAGCAGTTTAGGGACTACCCCCTACAATGAGCAGTTCTTC. Amino acids: CASSLGTTPYNEQFF.

Only a few counts were recorded for this clonotype. The V call is TRBV6-1, the J call TRBJ2-1, with 11 bases that match TRBD2. Germline V gives CDR1 MNHNS, CDR2 SASEGT. The CDR3 has 14 residues. V shed 8 bases and J 5 bases; nucleotides not matched to a gene: 5. CDR3 DNA sequence: TGTGCCAGCCTTGGGGGACTAGCGGACAATGAGCAGTTCTTC. As protein: CASLGGLADNEQFF.

Only a few counts were recorded for this clonotype. V and J are TRBV20-1 and TRBJ1-1; 11 bases align to TRBD1. This CDR3 is 15 amino acids long. The V gene end was trimmed by 2 bases and the J gene end by 5 bases; junction bases not matched to a gene: 7. Germline-derived CDR1 and CDR2 are DFQATT and SNEGSKA (reference sequence). The CDR3, as DNA: TGCAGTGCTAGACTGGACAGGGGGCGGGGGACTGAAGCTTTCTTT. It encodes CSARLDRGRGTEAFF.

The chain joins TRBV7-8 to TRBJ2-5; 8 nucleotides line up with TRBD1. Trimming at V came to 5 bases and at J to 5 bases, leaving 4 bases not matched to a gene. From germline, CDR1 is SGHVS and CDR2 FQNEAQ. The CDR3 consists of 13 residues. The CDR3: CASSPYRGETQYF. The CDR3 DNA reads TGTGCCAGCAGCCCGTACAGGGGGGAGACCCAGTACTTC.

This clonotype occurred a few times. This chain connects TRBV29-1 to TRBJ2-3, with 7 bases lining up with TRBD1. V shed 3 bases, J shed 1 base, and the junction held 4 bases outside the gene matches. The CDR3 totals 14 residues. Germline V gene lookup returns CDR1 SQVTM and CDR2 ANQGSEA. CDR3 protein: CSVDGDSRTDTQYF. As DNA, the CDR3 is TGCAGCGTTGATGGGGACAGCCGCACAGATACGCAGTATTTT.

This clonotype has more than one count but fewer than ten. The chain uses TRBV15 and TRBJ1-6, with unresolved D. The CDR3 covers 17 residues. The germline gives CDR1 LNHNV, CDR2 YYDKDF (reference sequence). V was trimmed by 0 bases and J by 8 bases, leaving 17 bases between them. CDR3 amino acids: CATSRDRLGSIYSPLHF. For the CDR3, the DNA is TGTGCCACCAGCAGAGACAGGCTAGGGTCTATCTATTCACCCCTCCACTTT.

This clonotype came up a few times. CDR3 DNA: TGTGCCAGCAGTCCCGGGGTTAGCGGGGACATTCAGTACTTC. It yields the protein CASSPGVSGDIQYF. The rearrangement uses TRBV6-1 and TRBJ2-4; 8 nucleotides match TRBD2. Unmatched junction bases numbered 8, after V lost 5 bases and J lost 8 bases. There are 14 residues in the CDR3. Germline assignment: CDR1 MNHNS and CDR2 SASEGT.

This clonotype was recorded many times. This sequence joins TRBV11-2 and TRBJ2-1; unclear D gene. The germline V gene encodes CDR1 SGHAT and CDR2 FQNNGV. The CDR3 has 17 residues. Trimming removed 4 bases at V and 0 bases at J, with 16 bases between. The CDR3 nucleotides are TGTGCCAGCAGCTCCGAATCGAGGTCGAGCTCCTACAATGAGCAGTTCTTC. This translates into CASSSESRSSSYNEQFF.

This chain uses TRBV29-1 with TRBJ2-5; 8 positions match TRBD2. The V segment lost 8 bases and the J segment 2 bases; nucleotides outside the gene matches: 7. CDR1 is SQVTM and CDR2 is ANQGSEA in the germline V gene. There are 13 residues in the CDR3. The CDR3 reads CSPRGGLQETQYF. DNA for the CDR3: TGCAGCCCCCGGGGGGGTTTGCAAGAGACCCAGTACTTC.

This clonotype has just a few counts. V and J are TRBV18 and TRBJ1-1; D is possibly TRBD1 (6 bases). The germline V gene encodes CDR1 KGHSH and CDR2 LQKENI. The ends were cut back, 3 bases at V and 5 bases at J, with 16 bases in the middle. This CDR3 contains 15 residues. CDR3 nucleotides: TGTGCCAGCTCACCCACCGGGGGGCTGGGGACTGAAGCTTTCTTT. This translates into CASSPTGGLGTEAFF.

This chain connects TRBV28 to TRBJ2-3; D is uncertain. From germline, CDR1 is MDHEN and CDR2 SYDVKM. Trimming pared 6 bases from V and 6 bases from J, leaving 13 bases between. CDR3 length equals 13 residues. CDR3 residues: CASRLPGEDTQYF. DNA for the CDR3: TGTGCCAGCAGATTACCAGGAGAGGATACGCAGTATTTT.

The chain uses TRBV12-3 or TRBV12-4 and TRBJ2-5; 9 bases align to TRBD1. The CDR3 totals 16 residues. J was trimmed by 5 bases and V by 2 bases; bases with no gene match: 9. The CDR3 here is CASSLYGTGFEETQYF. The DNA of the CDR3 is TGTGCCAGCAGTTTATACGGGACAGGGTTCGAGGAGACCCAGTACTTC.

The CDR3: CASSNVIKSDTQYF. The CDR3 DNA follows: TGTGCCAGCAGCAACGTCATCAAGTCGGATACGCAGTATTTT. V and J are TRBV12-3 or TRBV12-4 and TRBJ2-3, with D unresolved. V lost 6 bases and J 6 bases, leaving 16 bases between the germline ends. The CDR3 spans 14 residues.

This clonotype was detected only a few times. This chain uses TRBV7-2 with TRBJ2-3; D not certain. CDR3 length: 14 amino acids. Between the trimmed V and J ends, which lost 5 bases and 2 bases, there was a span of 11 bases. Germline-derived CDR1 and CDR2 are SGHTA and FQGNSA. DNA for the CDR3: TGTGCCAGCAGCCGTCTCGGCCTCACAGATACGCAGTATTTT. It is translated as CASSRLGLTDTQYF.

The chain combines TRBV6-1 with TRBJ2-7; TRBD2 agrees at 8 bases. CDR1 and CDR2 from the germline V gene are MNHNS and SASEGT. V trimming: 5 bases; J trimming: 6 bases; junction bases outside the gene matches: 6. CDR3 length equals 13 residues. The CDR3 DNA is TGTGCCAGCAGTCTCACCGGGAGGGTCGAGCAGTACTTC. Translating gives CASSLTGRVEQYF.

The chain recombines TRBV12-3 or TRBV12-4 with TRBJ2-7; the D is unclear. The CDR3 is made up of 14 amino acids. V shed 4 bases and J shed 0 bases, with 10 bases lying between them. Here the CDR3 reads CASSSWTSSYEQYF. CDR3 DNA: TGTGCCAGCAGTTCGTGGACCTCCTCCTACGAGCAGTACTTC.

V gene TRBV7-2 combines with J gene TRBJ1-6; D not certain. Germline V CDR1 and CDR2: SGHTA, FQGNSA. The CDR3 is made up of 13 amino acids. The V and J ends lost 5 bases and 7 bases respectively, with 9 bases between them. This CDR3 reads CASSPRSNSPLHF. CDR3 bases: TGTGCCAGCAGCCCTAGGAGCAATTCACCCCTCCACTTT. The variable domain in full, completed from reference TRBV7-2 and TRBJ1-6, reads GAGVSQSPSNKVTEKGKDVELRCDPISGHTALYWYRQSLGQGLEFLIYFQGNSAPDKSGLPSDRFSAERTGGSVSTLTIQRTQQEDSAVYLCASSPRSNSPLHFGNGTRLTVT.

The sample holds many counts of this clonotype. The rearrangement links TRBV20-1 to TRBJ1-2, with 12 positions matching TRBD1. V shed 1 base, J shed 6 bases, and the junction held 6 bases outside the gene matches. Germline-derived CDR1 and CDR2 are DFQATT and SNEGSKA (reference sequence). The CDR3 runs to 15 residues. The CDR3: CSARATGTGGDGYTF. The DNA for the CDR3 is TGCAGTGCTAGAGCAACCGGGACAGGGGGCGATGGCTACACCTTC.

The chain combines TRBV25-1 with TRBJ2-7; possibly TRBD1 or TRBD2 for D (7 bases each). V shed 3 bases and J shed 5 bases, with 14 bases lying between them. The CDR3 runs 14 residues. CDR1 is MGHDK, CDR2 SYGVNS, per germline. CDR3 bases: TGTGCCAGCAGTGAGTGGCAGGGGGGGGACGAGCAGTACTTC. This translates into CASSEWQGGDEQYF.

This clonotype was counted only a few times. The V call is TRBV5-1, the J call TRBJ2-7; perhaps D is TRBD1 or TRBD2 (5 bases each). V was clipped by 1 base and J by 0 bases, with 14 bases between them. The V gene's germline CDR1 is SGHRS and CDR2 YFSETQ. CDR3 length: 16 residues. The CDR3 sequence: CASSLFGTQSSYEQYF. DNA for the CDR3: TGCGCCAGCAGCTTGTTTGGGACCCAGAGCTCCTACGAGCAGTACTTC. The full variable domain, in which reference TRBV5-1 and TRBJ2-7 provide the parts outside the CDR3, is KAGVTQTPRYLIKTRGQQVTLSCSPISGHRSVSWYQQTPGQGLQFLFEYFSETQRNKGNFPGRFSGRQFSNSRSEMNVSTLELGDSALYLCASSLFGTQSSYEQYFGPGTRLTVT.

V and J are TRBV4-3 and TRBJ2-3; 12 nucleotides match TRBD2. The CDR3 totals 16 residues. The germline V gene encodes CDR1 LGHNA and CDR2 YSLEER. J was trimmed by 5 bases and V by 0 bases; bases with no gene match: 3. CDR3 loop: CASSQDLAGGLDTQYF. CDR3 in DNA: TGCGCCAGCAGCCAAGATCTAGCGGGGGGGTTAGATACGCAGTATTTT.

This clonotype was observed a few times. This chain links TRBV6-2 or TRBV6-3 with TRBJ2-3; either TRBD1 or TRBD2 may supply D (5 bases each). V was pared by 6 bases and J by 8 bases, with 24 bases between. Germline V lookup: CDR1 MNHEY, CDR2 SVGEGT. The length of the CDR3 is 16 residues. The CDR3 sequence: CASRPSWVLGDGTQYF. CDR3 sequence (DNA): TGTGCCAGCAGACCCTCGTGGGTGTTAGGGGACGGTACGCAGTATTTT.